Detailed here is one T cell receptor beta chain. Clones were sequenced by immunoSEQ multiplex PCR, and TCRdb holds only the in-frame ones, with some missing. The sample contains 55,000 to 80,000 clones, 81% of which appear only once. This sample is part of a study of OX40 agonist ivuxolimab in advanced cancers. Study as a whole: As their treatment, patients were administered ivuxolimab, an agonistic anti-OX40 (CD134) antibody.

With 2 bases clipped from V and 1 base from J, the junction kept 3 bases outside the gene matches. This CDR3 contains 15 residues. Germline V lookup: CDR1 SGHRS, CDR2 YFSETQ. The clonotype originates from an adult with an advanced solid tumor such as melanoma, head and neck, liver or kidney cancer. Material: CD4+ or CD8+ T cells sorted from blood, obtained in a trial of the OX40 agonist ivuxolimab. This chain uses TRBV5-1 with TRBJ2-3, with 8 bases aligning to TRBD1. CDR3 in DNA: TGCGCCAGCAGCTTTTCGACAGGGGGCACAGATACGCAGTATTTT. This sequence encodes CASSFSTGGTDTQYF.